This T cell receptor (beta chain) comes out of a study of somatic mutations in cytotoxic T cells in rheumatoid arthritis. Study at large: Flow cytometry sorted some V beta antibody-stained T-cell populations to nearly 100% purity, V beta1+ cells among them being sequenced for TCRB. General study points: CD8+ clonality rose with age in rheumatoid arthritis patients, not healthy controls.

Profiling relied on immunoSEQ multiplex PCR, and the TCRdb table lists in-frame clones only, not all of them. Among just over 15,000 clones listed, about 69% were seen once. With respect to this clone: Its antigen is still unknown.

V was cut by 0 bases and J by 0 bases, with 9 bases left in between. The germline V gene encodes CDR1 SGHDN and CDR2 FVKESK. The CDR3 is 15 amino acids. Sequenced sample: CD8+ T cells sorted from blood. V is TRBV14 and J is TRBJ2-7; D is uncertain. The receptor was isolated from an adult with rheumatoid arthritis. The CDR3 nucleotides read TGTGCCAGCAGCCAAGATCTCGGGCTCTCCTACGAGCAGTACTTC. This encodes CASSQDLGLSYEQYF. Filled out from reference TRBV14 and TRBJ2-7, the complete variable domain reads EAGVTQFPSHSVIEKGQTVTLRCDPISGHDNLYWYRRVMGKEIKFLLHFVKESKQDESGMPNNRFLAERTGGTYSTLKVQPAELEDSGVYFCASSQDLGLSYEQYFGPGTRLTVT.